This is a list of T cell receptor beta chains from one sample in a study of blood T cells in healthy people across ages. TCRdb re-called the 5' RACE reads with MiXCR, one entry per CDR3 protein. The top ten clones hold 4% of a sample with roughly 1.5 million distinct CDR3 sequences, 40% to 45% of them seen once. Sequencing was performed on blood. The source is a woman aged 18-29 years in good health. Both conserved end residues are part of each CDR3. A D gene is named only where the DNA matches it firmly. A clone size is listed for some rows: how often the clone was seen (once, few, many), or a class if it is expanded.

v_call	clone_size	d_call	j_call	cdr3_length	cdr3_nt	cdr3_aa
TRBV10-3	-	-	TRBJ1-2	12	TGTGCCATCAGAACGACAGACTATGGCTACACCTTC	CAIRTTDYGYTF
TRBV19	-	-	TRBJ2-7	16	TGTGCCAGCAGCGGATCTAGCGCGAGCTCCTACAATGAGCAGTACTTC	CASSGSSASSYNEQYF
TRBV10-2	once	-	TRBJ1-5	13	TGCGCCAGCGTACAGGAGGCGGGTCAGCCCCAGCATTTT	CASVQEAGQPQHF
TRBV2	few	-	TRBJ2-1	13	TGTGCCAGCAGTGACACGGCGTACAATGAGCAGTTCTTC	CASSDTAYNEQFF
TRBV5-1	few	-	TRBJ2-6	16	TGCGCCAGCAGTCCCATGGCAGCCTCTGGGGCCAACGTCCTGACTTTC	CASSPMAASGANVLTF
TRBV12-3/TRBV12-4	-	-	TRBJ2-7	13	TGTGCCAACGGTGACATGATGGAATACGAGCAGTACTTC	CANGDMMEYEQYF
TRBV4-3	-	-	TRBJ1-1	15	TGCGCCAGCAGCCAGACCCCTTTAGTGAACACTGAAGCTTTCTTT	CASSQTPLVNTEAFF
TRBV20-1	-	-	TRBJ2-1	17	TGCAGTGCTCCTACCTGGGGGGCTAGACCCTCCTACAATGAGCAGTTCTTC	CSAPTWGARPSYNEQFF
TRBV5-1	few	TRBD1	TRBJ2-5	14	TGCGCCAGTAGCGTCGACAGGGCTCCAGAGACCCAGTACTTC	CASSVDRAPETQYF
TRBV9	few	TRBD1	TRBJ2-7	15	TGTGCCAGCAGCGTCGGGACAGGGCCTGAATACGAGCAGTACTTC	CASSVGTGPEYEQYF
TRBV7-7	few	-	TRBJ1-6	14	TGTGCTAGCAGCCGAGGGACATCGAATTCACCCCTCCACTTT	CASSRGTSNSPLHF
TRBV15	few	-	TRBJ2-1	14	TGTGCCACCAGGGCGAGAAATACCTACAATGAGCAGTTCTTC	CATRARNTYNEQFF
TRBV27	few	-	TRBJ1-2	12	TGTGCCACAGGGGCTGCTAACTATGGCTACACCTTC	CATGAANYGYTF
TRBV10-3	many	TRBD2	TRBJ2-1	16	TGTGCCATCAGGGGGACTAGCCTAAGCTCCTACAATGAGCAGTTCTTC	CAIRGTSLSSYNEQFF
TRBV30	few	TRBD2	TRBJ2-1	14	TGTGCCTTAAGCGGGACTCTGCGGTACAATGAGCAGTTCTTC	CALSGTLRYNEQFF
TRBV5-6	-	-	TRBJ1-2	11	TGTGCCAGCAGCGTTTCAGATGGCTACACCTTC	CASSVSDGYTF
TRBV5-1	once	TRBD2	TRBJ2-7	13	TGCGTTCACGGGACTAGCGGGATAGATGAGCAGTACTTC	CVHGTSGIDEQYF
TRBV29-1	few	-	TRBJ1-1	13	TGCAGCGTTTGGGCGACAGCGAACACTGAAGCTTTCTTT	CSVWATANTEAFF
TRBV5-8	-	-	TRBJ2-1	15	TGTGCCAGCAGCTTATATGCTGCAGGGGTCGGTGAGCAGTTCTTC	CASSLYAAGVGEQFF
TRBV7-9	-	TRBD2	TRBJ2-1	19	TGTGCCAGCAGCTTAGCCCGGACTAGCGGGGTATTAACCTACAATGAGCAGTTCTTC	CASSLARTSGVLTYNEQFF
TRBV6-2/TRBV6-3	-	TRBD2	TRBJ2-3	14	TGTGCCAGCAGTCAAACTAGCGGACGGGATGCGCAGTATTTT	CASSQTSGRDAQYF
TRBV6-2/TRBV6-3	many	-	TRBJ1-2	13	TGTGCCAGCAGTTACCGGCAGAACTATGGCTACACCTTC	CASSYRQNYGYTF
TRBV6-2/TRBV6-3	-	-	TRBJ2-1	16	TGTGCCAGCAGTTACGGGACCGATCGCTCCTACAATGAGCAGTTCTTC	CASSYGTDRSYNEQFF
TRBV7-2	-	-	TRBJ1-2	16	TGTGCCAGCAGCTTAGACCCGGGGGGTCAAATATATGGCTACACCTTC	CASSLDPGGQIYGYTF
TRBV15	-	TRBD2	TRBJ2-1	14	TGTGCCACCGCCAGCGGGAGGGTCTACAATGAGCAGTTCTTC	CATASGRVYNEQFF
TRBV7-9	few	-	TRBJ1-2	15	TGTGCCAGCAGCTTTGGACAGAGTCCCAACTATGGCTACACCTTC	CASSFGQSPNYGYTF
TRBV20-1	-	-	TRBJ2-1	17	TGCAGTGCTAGCCCAATTGGGTTCGAGGGGCCTTACAATGAGCAGTTCTTC	CSASPIGFEGPYNEQFF
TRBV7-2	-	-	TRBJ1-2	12	TGTGCCAGCAGCAGATCAGGGCCGGGCTACACCTTC	CASSRSGPGYTF
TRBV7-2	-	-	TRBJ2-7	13	TGTGCCAGCAGCTTTTGGCAGACCGACGAGCAGTACTTC	CASSFWQTDEQYF
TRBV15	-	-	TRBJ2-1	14	TGTGCCACCAGTGTCCGGGACGGATACAATGAGCAGTTCTTC	CATSVRDGYNEQFF
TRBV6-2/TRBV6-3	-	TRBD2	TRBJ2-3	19	TGTGCCAGCAGTTACTTTACACTCTCTAGCGGACCCGCAACAGATACGCAGTATTTT	CASSYFTLSSGPATDTQYF
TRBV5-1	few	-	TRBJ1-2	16	TGCGCCAGCAGCTTGTCGGCAGGGCAAGCTAACTATGGCTACACCTTC	CASSLSAGQANYGYTF
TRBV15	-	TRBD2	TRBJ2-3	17	TGTGCCACCAGCAGCTCCTCGACTAGCGGGGGATTAGATACGCAGTATTTT	CATSSSSTSGGLDTQYF
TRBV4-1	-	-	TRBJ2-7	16	TGCGCCAGCAGCCAAGATTGCACGGAGGGGGCCTACGAGCAGTACTTC	CASSQDCTEGAYEQYF
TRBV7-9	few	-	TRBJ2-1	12	TGTGCCAGCAGCTGGGGGGGCGATGAGCAGTTCTTC	CASSWGGDEQFF
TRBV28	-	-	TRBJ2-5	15	TGTGCCAGCAGTGGGGTTGGGACGCTGCAAGAGACCCAGTACTTC	CASSGVGTLQETQYF
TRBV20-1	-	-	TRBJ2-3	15	TGCAGTGCTAGAGAGGACGGGGGAAGCACAGATACGCAGTATTTT	CSAREDGGSTDTQYF
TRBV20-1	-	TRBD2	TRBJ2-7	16	TGCAGTGCTCCGTCCGGGACTAGCGGTTGGGGCCACGAGCAGTACTTC	CSAPSGTSGWGHEQYF
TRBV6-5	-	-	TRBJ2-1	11	TGTGCCAGCATCAAATACAATGAGCAGTTCTTC	CASIKYNEQFF
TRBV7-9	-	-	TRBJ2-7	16	TGTGCCAGCAGCTTAAGCCGGGACATCGCTTCCTACGAGCAGTACTTC	CASSLSRDIASYEQYF
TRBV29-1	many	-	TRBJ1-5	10	TGCAGCGTTGGTTCTCAGCCCCAGCATTTT	CSVGSQPQHF
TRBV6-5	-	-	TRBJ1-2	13	TGTGCCAGCAGGCTAACAGGGACCGCTGGCTACACCTTC	CASRLTGTAGYTF
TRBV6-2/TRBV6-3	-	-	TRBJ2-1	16	TGTGCCAGCAGCCCGGGGCTAGCAGTCGCCTACAATGAGCAGTTCTTC	CASSPGLAVAYNEQFF
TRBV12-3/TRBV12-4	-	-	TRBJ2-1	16	TGTGCCAGCAGCCCTCTAGCTGCCGGGCCAAACAATGAGCAGTTCTTC	CASSPLAAGPNNEQFF